The TCR beta chain described here comes from a study of blood T cell repertoires in COVID-19. Study processing details: Nucleated cell number was recorded as an estimate derived from reference gene primer amplification. Libraries were prepared by immunoSEQ multiplex PCR; TCRdb keeps only in-frame clonotypes and omits some of them. V, J and clone size were drawn from that table, and D and trimming were deduced from the DNA. The sample lists around 260,000 clones; under 90% were seen once. CDR3 size: 14 residues. V was pared by 3 bases and J by 7 bases, with 7 bases of the junction left unmatched. Germline CDR1 reads MNHEY; CDR2 reads SVGAGI.

Sequencing was performed on peripheral blood. The sequence was collected from a man between 60 and 75 years old with acute or convalescent COVID-19. The chain links TRBV6-5 to TRBJ1-1; 8 bases line up with TRBD1. The CDR3 loop reads CASSYNRGTGEAFF. The CDR3 DNA reads as TGTGCCAGCAGTTATAATCGCGGGACAGGTGAAGCTTTCTTT.